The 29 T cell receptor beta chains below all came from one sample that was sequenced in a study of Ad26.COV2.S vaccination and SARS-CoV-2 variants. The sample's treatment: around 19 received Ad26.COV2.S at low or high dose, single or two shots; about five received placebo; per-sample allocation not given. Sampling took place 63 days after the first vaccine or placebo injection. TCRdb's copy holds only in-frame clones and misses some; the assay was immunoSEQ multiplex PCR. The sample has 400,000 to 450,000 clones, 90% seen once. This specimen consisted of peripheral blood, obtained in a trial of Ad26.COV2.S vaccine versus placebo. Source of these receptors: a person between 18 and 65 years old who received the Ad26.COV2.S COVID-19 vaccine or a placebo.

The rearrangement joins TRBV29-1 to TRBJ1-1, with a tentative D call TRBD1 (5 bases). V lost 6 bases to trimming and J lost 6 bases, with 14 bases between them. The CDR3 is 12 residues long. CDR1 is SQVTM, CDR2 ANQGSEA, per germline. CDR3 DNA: TGCAGCGTGTTCGAGGGACCCTCTGAAGCTTTCTTT. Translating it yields CSVFEGPSEAFF.

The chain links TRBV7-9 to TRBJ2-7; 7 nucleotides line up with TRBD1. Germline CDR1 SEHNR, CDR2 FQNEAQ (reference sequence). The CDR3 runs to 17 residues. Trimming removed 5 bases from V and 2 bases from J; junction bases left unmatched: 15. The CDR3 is CASSPTEGASSAYEQYF. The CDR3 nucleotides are TGTGCCAGCAGCCCAACCGAGGGGGCTTCGTCCGCCTACGAGCAGTACTTC.

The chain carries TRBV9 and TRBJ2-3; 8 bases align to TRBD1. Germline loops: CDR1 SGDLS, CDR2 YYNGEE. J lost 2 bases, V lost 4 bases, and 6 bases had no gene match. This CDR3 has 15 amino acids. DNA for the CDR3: TGTGCCAGCAGCCCCCGGGACAGGTACACAGATACGCAGTATTTT. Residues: CASSPRDRYTDTQYF.

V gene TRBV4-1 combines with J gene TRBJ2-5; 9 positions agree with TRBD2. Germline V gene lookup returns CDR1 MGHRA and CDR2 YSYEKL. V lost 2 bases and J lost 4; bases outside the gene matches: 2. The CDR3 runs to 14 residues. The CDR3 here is CASSQLLAGETQYF. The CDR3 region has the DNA TGCGCCAGCAGCCAATTACTAGCGGGAGAGACCCAGTACTTC.

In nucleotides, the CDR3 is TGTGCCAGCAGCCCCCGGGACAGGGTGGAGACCCAGTACTTC. Protein sequence: CASSPRDRVETQYF. V is TRBV7-2 and J is TRBJ2-5; TRBD1 matches at 9 bases. V was clipped by 5 bases and J by 5 bases; unmatched bases: 6. CDR1 SGHTA and CDR2 FQGNSA come from the germline V gene. The CDR3 loop spans 14 amino acids. Complete variable domain (other parts from reference TRBV7-2 and TRBJ2-5): GAGVSQSPSNKVTEKGKDVELRCDPISGHTALYWYRQSLGQGLEFLIYFQGNSAPDKSGLPSDRFSAERTGGSVSTLTIQRTQQEDSAVYLCASSPRDRVETQYFGPGTRLLVL.

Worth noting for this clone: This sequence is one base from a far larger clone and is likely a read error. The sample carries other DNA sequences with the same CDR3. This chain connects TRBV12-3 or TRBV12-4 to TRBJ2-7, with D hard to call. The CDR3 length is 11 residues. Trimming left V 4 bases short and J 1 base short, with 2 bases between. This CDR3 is CASSSSYEQYF. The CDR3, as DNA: TGTGCCAGCAGTTCTTCCTACGAGCAGTACTTC.

CDR3 nucleotide sequence: TGTGCCAGCAGTGAAGTGCCACGGGACAGTCCCTACGAGCAGTACTTC. Amino acid sequence: CASSEVPRDSPYEQYF. The chain uses TRBV6-1 and TRBJ2-7, with 7 nucleotides matching TRBD1. The CDR3 has 16 amino acids. After removal of 1 base from V and 2 bases from J, the junction contained 8 bases not matched to a gene. Germline V gene sequence: CDR1 MNHNS, CDR2 SASEGT.

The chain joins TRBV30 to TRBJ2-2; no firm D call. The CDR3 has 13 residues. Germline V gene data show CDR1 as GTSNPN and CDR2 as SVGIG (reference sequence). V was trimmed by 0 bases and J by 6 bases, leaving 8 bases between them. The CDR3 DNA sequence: TGTGCCTGGAGTGTAGGGCGGTCCGGGGAGCTGTTTTTT. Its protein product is CAWSVGRSGELFF. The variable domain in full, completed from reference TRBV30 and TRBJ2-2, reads SQTIHQWPATLVQPVGSPLSLECTVEGTSNPNLYWYRQAAGRGLQLLFYSVGIGQISSEVPQNLSASRPQDRQFILSSKKLLLSDSGFYLCAWSVGRSGELFFGEGSRLTVL.

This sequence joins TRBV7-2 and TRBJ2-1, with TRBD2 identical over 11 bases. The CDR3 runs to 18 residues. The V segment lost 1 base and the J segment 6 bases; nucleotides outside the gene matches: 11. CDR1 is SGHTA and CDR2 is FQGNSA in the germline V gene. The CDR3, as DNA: TGTGCCAGCAGCTTAGAGGTAGCGGGAGGGCCACATGGCAATGAGCAGTTCTTC. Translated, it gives CASSLEVAGGPHGNEQFF.

The CDR3 spells CASSLTGGYGYTF. The DNA for the CDR3 is TGTGCCAGCAGTTTAACAGGGGGCTATGGCTACACCTTC. The chain links TRBV6-5 to TRBJ1-2, with 8 bases fitting TRBD1. The CDR3 extends over 13 amino acids. Germline CDR1 and CDR2: MNHEY and SVGAGI. With V trimmed by 4 bases and J by 4 bases, 2 bases remained unmatched.

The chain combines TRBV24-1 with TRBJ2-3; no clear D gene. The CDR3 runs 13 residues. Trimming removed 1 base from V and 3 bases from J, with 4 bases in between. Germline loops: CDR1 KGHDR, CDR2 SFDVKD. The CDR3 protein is CATSDLPTDTQYF. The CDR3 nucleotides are TGTGCCACCAGTGATTTACCGACAGATACGCAGTATTTT.

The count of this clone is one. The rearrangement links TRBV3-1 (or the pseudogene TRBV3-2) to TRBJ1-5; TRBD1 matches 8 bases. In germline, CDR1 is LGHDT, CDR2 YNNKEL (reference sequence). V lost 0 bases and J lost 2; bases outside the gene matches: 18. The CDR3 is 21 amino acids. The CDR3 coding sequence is TGTGCCAGCAGCCAAGACGAACATCGGACAGGGCATAATGCCGGCAATCAGCCCCAGCATTTT. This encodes CASSQDEHRTGHNAGNQPQHF.

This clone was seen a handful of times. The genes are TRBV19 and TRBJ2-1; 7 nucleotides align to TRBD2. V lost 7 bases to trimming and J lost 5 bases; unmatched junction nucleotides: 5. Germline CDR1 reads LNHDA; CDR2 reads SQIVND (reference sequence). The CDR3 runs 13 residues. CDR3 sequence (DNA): TGTGCCAGTAAAGGACTAGGGGACAATGAGCAGTTCTTC. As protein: CASKGLGDNEQFF.

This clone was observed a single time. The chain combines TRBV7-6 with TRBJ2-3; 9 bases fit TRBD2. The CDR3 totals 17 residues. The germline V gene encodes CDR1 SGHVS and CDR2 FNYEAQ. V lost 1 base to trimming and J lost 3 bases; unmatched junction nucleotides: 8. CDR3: CASSLGAAGGPTDTQYF. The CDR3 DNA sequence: TGTGCCAGCAGCTTAGGAGCGGCGGGAGGGCCAACAGATACGCAGTATTTT.

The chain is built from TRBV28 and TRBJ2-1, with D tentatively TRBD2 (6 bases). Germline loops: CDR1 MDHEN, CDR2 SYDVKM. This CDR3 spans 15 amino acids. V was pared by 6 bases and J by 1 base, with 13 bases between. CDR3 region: CASSFADYSYNEQFF. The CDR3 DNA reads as TGTGCCAGCAGCTTTGCGGACTATTCCTACAATGAGCAGTTCTTC.

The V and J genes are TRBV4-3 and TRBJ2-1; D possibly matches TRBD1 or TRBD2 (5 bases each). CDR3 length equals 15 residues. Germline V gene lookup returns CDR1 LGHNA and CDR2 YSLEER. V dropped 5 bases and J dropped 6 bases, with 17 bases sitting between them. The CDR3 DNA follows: TGCGCCAGCAGCGGCGCCCCGGGACCGATCAATGAGCAGTTCTTC. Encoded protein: CASSGAPGPINEQFF.

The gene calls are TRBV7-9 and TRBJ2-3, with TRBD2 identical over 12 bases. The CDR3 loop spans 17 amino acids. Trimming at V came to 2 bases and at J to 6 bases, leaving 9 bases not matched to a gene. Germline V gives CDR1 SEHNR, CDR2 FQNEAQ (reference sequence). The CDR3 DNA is TGTGCCAGCAGCTTAAACCCAAGGACTAGCGGGAAGGATACGCAGTATTTT. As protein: CASSLNPRTSGKDTQYF.

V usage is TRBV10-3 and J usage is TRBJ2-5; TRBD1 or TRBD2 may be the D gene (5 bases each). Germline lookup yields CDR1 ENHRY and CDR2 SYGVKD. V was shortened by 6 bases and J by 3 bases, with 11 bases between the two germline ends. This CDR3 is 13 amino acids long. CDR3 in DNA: TGTGCCATCAGAAGAGGGGACGAAGAGACCCAGTACTTC. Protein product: CAIRRGDEETQYF.

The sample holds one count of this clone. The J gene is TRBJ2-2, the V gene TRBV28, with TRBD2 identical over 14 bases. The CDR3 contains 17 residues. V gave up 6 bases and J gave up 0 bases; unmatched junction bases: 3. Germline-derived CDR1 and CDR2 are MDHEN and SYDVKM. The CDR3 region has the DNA TGTGCCAGCAGAGGGACTAGCGGGAGTACGAACACCGGGGAGCTGTTTTTT. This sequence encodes CASRGTSGSTNTGELFF. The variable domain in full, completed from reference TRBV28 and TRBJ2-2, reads DVKVTQSSRYLVKRTGEKVFLECVQDMDHENMFWYRQDPGLGLRLIYFSYDVKMKEKGDIPEGYSVSREKKERFSLILESASTNQTSMYLCASRGTSGSTNTGELFFGEGSRLTVL.

Here the CDR3 DNA reads TGCGCCAGCAGCCAAGACTCGTTTGGCACCGGGGAGCTGTTTTTT. Protein sequence: CASSQDSFGTGELFF. This chain uses TRBV4-1 with TRBJ2-2; D remains unclear. V lost 0 bases and J 4 bases, leaving 9 bases between the germline ends. The CDR3 is made up of 15 amino acids. In germline, CDR1 is MGHRA, CDR2 YSYEKL.

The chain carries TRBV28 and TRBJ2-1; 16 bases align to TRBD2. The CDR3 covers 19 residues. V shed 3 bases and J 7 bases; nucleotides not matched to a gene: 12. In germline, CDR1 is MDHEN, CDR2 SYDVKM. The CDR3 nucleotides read TGTGCCAGCAGTTTGGACTTGGCGGGACTAGCGGGAGGGAATAATGAGCAGTTCTTC. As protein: CASSLDLAGLAGGNNEQFF.

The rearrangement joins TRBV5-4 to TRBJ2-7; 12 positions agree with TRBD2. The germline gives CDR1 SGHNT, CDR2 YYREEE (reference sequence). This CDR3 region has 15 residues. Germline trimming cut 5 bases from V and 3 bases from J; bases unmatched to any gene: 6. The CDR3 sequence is CASSPLAGGYYEQYF. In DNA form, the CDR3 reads TGTGCCAGCAGTCCCCTAGCGGGGGGGTACTACGAGCAGTACTTC. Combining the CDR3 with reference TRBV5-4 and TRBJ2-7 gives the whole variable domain ETGVTQSPTHLIKTRGQQVTLRCSSQSGHNTVSWYQQALGQGPQFIFQYYREEENGRGNFPPRFSGLQFPNYSSELNVNALELDDSALYLCASSPLAGGYYEQYFGPGTRLTVT.

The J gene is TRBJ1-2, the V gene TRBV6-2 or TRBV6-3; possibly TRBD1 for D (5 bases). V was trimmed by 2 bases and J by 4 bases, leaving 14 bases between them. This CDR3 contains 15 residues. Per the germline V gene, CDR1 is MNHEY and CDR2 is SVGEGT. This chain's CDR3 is CASSYPGGGAYGYTF. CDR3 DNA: TGTGCCAGCAGTTACCCGGGCGGAGGGGCCTATGGCTACACCTTC.

CDR3 sequence reads: CASSFGQVNYGYTF. CDR3 DNA sequence: TGTGCCAGCAGCTTCGGACAGGTTAACTATGGCTACACCTTC. The chain is built from TRBV7-2 and TRBJ1-2; 7 bases line up with TRBD1. The J segment lost 1 base and the V segment lost 3 bases, leaving 2 bases of the junction unmatched. Germline CDR1 reads SGHTA; CDR2 reads FQGNSA. This CDR3 is built from 14 residues.

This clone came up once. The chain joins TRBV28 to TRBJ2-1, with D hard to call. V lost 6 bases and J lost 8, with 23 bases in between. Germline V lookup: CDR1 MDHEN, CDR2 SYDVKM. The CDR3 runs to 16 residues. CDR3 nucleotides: TGTGCCAGCAGCCCCGCGGAAGGGATCCCCCTCGATGAGCAGTTCTTC. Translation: CASSPAEGIPLDEQFF.

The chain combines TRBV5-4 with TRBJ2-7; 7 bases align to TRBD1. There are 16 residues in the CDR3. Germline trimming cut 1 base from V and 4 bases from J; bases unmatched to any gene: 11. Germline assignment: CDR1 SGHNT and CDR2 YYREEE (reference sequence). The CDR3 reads CASSLIETGTLYEQYF. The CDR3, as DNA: TGTGCCAGCAGCTTGATTGAGACAGGGACGTTATACGAGCAGTACTTC.

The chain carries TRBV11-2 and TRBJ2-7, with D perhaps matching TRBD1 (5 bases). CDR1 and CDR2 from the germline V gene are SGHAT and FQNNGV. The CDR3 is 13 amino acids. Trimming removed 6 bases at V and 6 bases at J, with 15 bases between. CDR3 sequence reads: CASRGVGLGEQYF. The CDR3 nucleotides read TGTGCCAGCAGAGGGGTTGGCTTGGGCGAGCAGTACTTC.

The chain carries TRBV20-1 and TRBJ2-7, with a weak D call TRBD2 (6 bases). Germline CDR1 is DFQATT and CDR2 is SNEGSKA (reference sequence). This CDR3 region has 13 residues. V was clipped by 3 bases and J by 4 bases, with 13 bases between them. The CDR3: CSASSGSGYEQYF. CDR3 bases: TGCAGTGCTAGTTCCGGGAGTGGGTACGAGCAGTACTTC.

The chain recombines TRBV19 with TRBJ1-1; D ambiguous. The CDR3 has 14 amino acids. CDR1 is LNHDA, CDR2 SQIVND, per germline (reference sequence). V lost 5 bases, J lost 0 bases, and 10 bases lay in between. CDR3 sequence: CASSLDPLNTEAFF. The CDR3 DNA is TGTGCCAGTAGTCTGGACCCCTTGAACACTGAAGCTTTCTTT. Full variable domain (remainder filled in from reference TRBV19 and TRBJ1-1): DGGITQSPKYLFRKEGQNVTLSCEQNLNHDAMYWYRQDPGQGLRLIYYSQIVNDFQKGDIAEGYSVSREKKESFPLTVTSAQKNPTAFYLCASSLDPLNTEAFFGQGTRLTVV.